This T cell receptor beta chain derives from a study of blood T cell repertoires in COVID-19. Study-level information: Material from acute and convalescent COVID-19 was sourced from the United States, Italy and Spain. PBMCs, B-cell-depleted T cells, or T cells provided the cDNA or gDNA that made up the material.

CDR1 and CDR2 from the germline V gene are LNHDA and SQIVND (reference sequence). This CDR3 has 18 residues. V shed 5 bases and J 0 bases; nucleotides not matched to a gene: 11. Assay used: immunoSEQ multiplex PCR; TCRdb lists only in-frame clones, some missing. The sample contains some 150,000 clones, roughly 82% of which appear only once. The sequencing input was peripheral blood. The clonotype originates from a woman in her forties or fifties with acute or convalescent COVID-19. V usage is TRBV19 and J usage is TRBJ2-7; 12 nucleotides agree with TRBD2. The CDR3 bases are TGTGCCAGTAGTTCCCAGGATTCTAGCGGGGGGGCCTCCTACGAGCAGTACTTC. Its protein product is CASSSQDSSGGASYEQYF.